Listed here are 6 T cell receptor beta chains from one sample, sequenced in a study of blood T cell repertoires in COVID-19. Repertoires were generated with immunoSEQ multiplex PCR, while TCRdb's copy carries only in-frame clones and drops some. The profile shows 95,000 to 150,000 clones, 75% to 90% of them singletons. Sequencing was done on a sample of peripheral blood. These receptors all come from a woman aged 65 to 85 with acute or convalescent COVID-19.

The sample holds a few counts of this clone. The chain combines TRBV18 with TRBJ1-4; 8 bases agree with TRBD1. V lost 3 bases and J lost 4; bases outside the gene matches: 1. The CDR3 runs 14 residues. Germline CDR1 is KGHSH and CDR2 is LQKENI. CDR3 DNA: TGTGCCAGCTCACCGGGACAGGATAATGAAAAACTGTTTTTT. Its translation: CASSPGQDNEKLFF.

This chain joins TRBV19 and TRBJ1-6, with D perhaps TRBD1 (6 bases). Deletions cut 2 bases from V and 14 bases from J, with 16 bases between. This CDR3 is built from 14 residues. Germline-derived CDR1 and CDR2 are LNHDA and SQIVND (reference sequence). The CDR3 loop reads CASSIRQALGTLHF. CDR3 coding DNA: TGTGCCAGTAGTATAAGACAGGCCCTAGGAACCCTCCACTTT.

This chain joins TRBV7-8 and TRBJ1-2; tentative D call: TRBD1 (6 bases). Trimming left V 1 base short and J 8 bases short, with 11 bases between. The germline CDR1 and CDR2 sequences are SGHVS and FQNEAQ. This CDR3 is built from 13 residues. The DNA of the CDR3 is TGTGCCAGCAGCTTAGAGCAGGGGCGAGGCTACACCTTC. Residues: CASSLEQGRGYTF.

The genes are TRBV2 and TRBJ1-5; D remains unclear. The ends were cut back, 4 bases at V and 4 bases at J, with 11 bases in the middle. The CDR3 has 14 residues. Germline values: CDR1 SNHLY, CDR2 FYNNEI. The CDR3 loop is CASSGTGLNQPQHF. The CDR3 coding sequence is TGTGCCAGCAGTGGGACTGGGTTAAATCAGCCCCAGCATTTT.

The chain couples TRBV7-8 to TRBJ1-2, with D possibly TRBD1 on 6 matching bases. This CDR3 contains 14 residues. Germline V lookup: CDR1 SGHVS, CDR2 FQNEAQ. Trimming removed 3 bases from V and 10 bases from J, with 18 bases in between. CDR3 loop: CASSLGQGTPHYTF. The CDR3 DNA sequence: TGTGCCAGCAGCTTGGGTCAGGGGACGCCTCACTACACCTTC.

This clone was seen only once. The chain uses TRBV5-4 and TRBJ1-2, with D unclear. The CDR3 sequence is 15 residues long. Germline V gene sequence: CDR1 SGHNT, CDR2 YYREEE (reference sequence). V lost 3 bases to trimming and J lost 1 base, with 13 bases between them. The CDR3 region is CASSSKGGGNYGYTF. DNA of the CDR3: TGTGCCAGCAGCTCCAAAGGTGGCGGTAACTATGGCTACACCTTC.